This is a list of T cell receptor beta chains from one sample in a study of beta chain features in type 1 diabetes. Profiling relied on immunoSEQ multiplex PCR, and the TCRdb table lists in-frame clones only, not all of them. The sample lists roughly 610,000 clones, roughly a sixth seen once, with 0.07% to 0.095% in the top ten. Sequencing input: naive CD4+ T cells from blood. These receptor sequences come from a man younger than 35 in good health. Each CDR3 is given with its conserved first and last residue. The D gene is left open where the match is weak. Clone size appears in some rows only: once, few, many, or a class for an expanded clone.

j_gene: TRBJ2-5; abundance: few; d_gene: TRBD2; v_gene: TRBV7-2; CDR3aa: CASSFGLAGDKETQYF; CDR3nt: TGTGCCAGCAGCTTCGGACTAGCGGGGGATAAAGAGACCCAGTACTTC
j_gene: TRBJ2-1; abundance: few; d_gene: -; v_gene: TRBV7-3; CDR3aa: CASSFPGVGEQFF; CDR3nt: TGTGCCAGCAGCTTCCCCGGAGTAGGGGAGCAGTTCTTC
j_gene: TRBJ1-2; abundance: -; d_gene: TRBD1; v_gene: TRBV28; CDR3aa: CATGGGGYGYTF; CDR3nt: TGTGCCACAGGGGGCGGTGGCTATGGCTACACCTTC
j_gene: TRBJ2-7; abundance: -; d_gene: TRBD2; v_gene: TRBV6-5; CDR3aa: CASSYSPGRDEQYF; CDR3nt: TGTGCCAGCAGTTACTCGCCAGGGAGGGACGAGCAGTACTTC
j_gene: TRBJ2-7; abundance: -; d_gene: -; v_gene: TRBV7-2; CDR3aa: CASSLSQTYEQYF; CDR3nt: TGTGCCAGCAGCTTGTCGCAGACCTACGAGCAGTACTTC
j_gene: TRBJ2-2; abundance: -; d_gene: -; v_gene: TRBV2; CDR3aa: CASWKTGLTGELFF; CDR3nt: TGTGCCAGCTGGAAAACAGGGCTCACCGGGGAGCTGTTTTTT
j_gene: TRBJ1-2; abundance: -; d_gene: -; v_gene: TRBV20-1; CDR3aa: CSARSGDGYTF; CDR3nt: TGCAGTGCTAGAAGCGGGGATGGCTACACCTTC
j_gene: TRBJ1-2; abundance: -; d_gene: -; v_gene: TRBV2; CDR3aa: CASRAHGPEGYTF; CDR3nt: TGTGCCAGCAGAGCACACGGACCGGAGGGCTACACCTTC
j_gene: TRBJ1-6; abundance: once; d_gene: TRBD1; v_gene: TRBV4-1; CDR3aa: CASRPQGERNNSPLHF; CDR3nt: TGCGCCAGCAGGCCACAGGGGGAGAGGAATAATTCACCCCTCCACTTT
j_gene: TRBJ2-7; abundance: -; d_gene: TRBD1; v_gene: TRBV6-5; CDR3aa: CASTGTGPYEQYF; CDR3nt: TGTGCCAGCACTGGGACAGGTCCCTACGAGCAGTACTTC
j_gene: TRBJ1-1; abundance: -; d_gene: TRBD1; v_gene: TRBV15; CDR3aa: CATSRGQGANTEAFF; CDR3nt: TGTGCCACCAGCAGAGGTCAGGGGGCGAACACTGAAGCTTTCTTT
j_gene: TRBJ1-1; abundance: few; d_gene: -; v_gene: TRBV19; CDR3aa: CASSIDPSFQAFF; CDR3nt: TGTGCCAGTAGTATAGATCCGAGCTTCCAAGCTTTCTTT
j_gene: TRBJ2-1; abundance: -; d_gene: TRBD1; v_gene: TRBV5-1; CDR3aa: CASSSYSGTDYNEQFF; CDR3nt: TGCGCCAGCAGCTCTTATTCCGGGACAGATTACAATGAGCAGTTCTTC
j_gene: TRBJ2-3; abundance: few; d_gene: -; v_gene: TRBV28; CDR3aa: CASSSRTGPSTDTQYF; CDR3nt: TGTGCCAGCAGTTCCAGAACGGGACCCTCCACAGATACGCAGTATTTT
j_gene: TRBJ2-7; abundance: few; d_gene: TRBD2; v_gene: TRBV5-4; CDR3aa: CASSRDSGSSYEQYF; CDR3nt: TGTGCCAGCTCAAGGGATAGCGGGAGCTCCTACGAGCAGTACTTC
j_gene: TRBJ1-2; abundance: -; d_gene: -; v_gene: TRBV7-9; CDR3aa: CASTSIRSRYTF; CDR3nt: TGTGCCAGCACCTCAATTCGGTCTCGCTACACCTTC
j_gene: TRBJ2-1; abundance: -; d_gene: TRBD2; v_gene: TRBV10-3; CDR3aa: CAIQGLAGNEQFF; CDR3nt: TGTGCCATTCAAGGACTAGCGGGAAATGAGCAGTTCTTC
j_gene: TRBJ2-3; abundance: -; d_gene: -; v_gene: TRBV9; CDR3aa: CASSPQAGYTDTQYF; CDR3nt: TGTGCCAGCAGCCCACAAGCGGGCTACACAGATACGCAGTATTTT
j_gene: TRBJ2-1; abundance: -; d_gene: -; v_gene: TRBV5-4; CDR3aa: CASSLDSVRSYNEQFF; CDR3nt: TGTGCCAGCAGCCTAGATTCTGTGAGGTCCTACAATGAGCAGTTCTTC
j_gene: TRBJ2-2; abundance: few; d_gene: -; v_gene: TRBV10-3; CDR3aa: CAISPRIVGTGELFF; CDR3nt: TGTGCCATCAGCCCCAGAATTGTTGGCACCGGGGAGCTGTTTTTT
j_gene: TRBJ1-2; abundance: -; d_gene: -; v_gene: TRBV6-1; CDR3aa: CASSVTGLEGYTF; CDR3nt: TGTGCCAGCAGTGTTACAGGGTTGGAAGGCTACACCTTC
j_gene: TRBJ2-5; abundance: -; d_gene: TRBD1; v_gene: TRBV25-1; CDR3aa: CASSAQTGMYQETQYF; CDR3nt: TGTGCCAGCAGTGCCCAGACAGGGATGTACCAAGAGACCCAGTACTTC
j_gene: TRBJ2-5; abundance: -; d_gene: TRBD1; v_gene: TRBV29-1; CDR3aa: CSAWGQGRETQYF; CDR3nt: TGCAGCGCCTGGGGACAGGGAAGGGAGACCCAGTACTTC
j_gene: TRBJ2-3; abundance: -; d_gene: TRBD1; v_gene: TRBV4-1; CDR3aa: CASSRSDRSTDTQYF; CDR3nt: TGCGCCAGCAGCCGATCGGACAGGAGTACAGATACGCAGTATTTT
j_gene: TRBJ2-4; abundance: -; d_gene: TRBD2; v_gene: TRBV9; CDR3aa: CASSPHGEGAKNIQYF; CDR3nt: TGTGCCAGCAGCCCACACGGGGAGGGGGCCAAAAACATTCAGTACTTC
j_gene: TRBJ1-5; abundance: few; d_gene: TRBD1; v_gene: TRBV5-6; CDR3aa: CASSFRQGAQPQHF; CDR3nt: TGTGCCAGCAGCTTTCGACAGGGTGCTCAGCCCCAGCATTTT
j_gene: TRBJ2-1; abundance: few; d_gene: -; v_gene: TRBV7-9; CDR3aa: CASSLIWEVYNEQFF; CDR3nt: TGTGCCAGCAGCTTAATATGGGAGGTCTACAATGAGCAGTTCTTC
j_gene: TRBJ2-2; abundance: -; d_gene: -; v_gene: TRBV4-1; CDR3aa: CASSHARGSGELFF; CDR3nt: TGCGCCAGCAGCCACGCTAGGGGGTCGGGGGAGCTGTTTTTT
j_gene: TRBJ2-5; abundance: -; d_gene: -; v_gene: TRBV7-9; CDR3aa: CASSPQAGPQETQYF; CDR3nt: TGTGCCAGCAGCCCCCAAGCGGGCCCTCAAGAGACCCAGTACTTC
j_gene: TRBJ2-7; abundance: -; d_gene: -; v_gene: TRBV11-3; CDR3aa: CASSLRQGYEQYF; CDR3nt: TGTGCCAGCAGCTTAAGACAAGGGTACGAGCAGTACTTC
j_gene: TRBJ2-1; abundance: few; d_gene: TRBD1; v_gene: TRBV28; CDR3aa: CASSLFRGQNNEQFF; CDR3nt: TGTGCCAGCAGTTTATTCAGGGGGCAGAACAATGAGCAGTTCTTC
j_gene: TRBJ2-7; abundance: -; d_gene: TRBD2; v_gene: TRBV7-2; CDR3aa: CASSLLWTSGRKLTYEQYF; CDR3nt: TGTGCCAGCAGCTTACTTTGGACTAGCGGGAGGAAGCTAACCTACGAGCAGTACTTC
j_gene: TRBJ1-5; abundance: few; d_gene: -; v_gene: TRBV5-1; CDR3aa: CASSSHSRVNLPQHF; CDR3nt: TGCGCCAGCAGCTCCCATAGCAGGGTAAACCTGCCCCAGCATTTT
j_gene: TRBJ2-1; abundance: few; d_gene: TRBD2; v_gene: TRBV9; CDR3aa: CASSVSSGTYNEQFF; CDR3nt: TGTGCCAGCAGCGTTAGCAGCGGGACCTACAATGAGCAGTTCTTC
j_gene: TRBJ2-7; abundance: once; d_gene: -; v_gene: TRBV28; CDR3aa: CASSFEGRPFYEQYF; CDR3nt: TGTGCCAGCAGCTTCGAGGGGCGCCCTTTCTACGAGCAGTACTTC
j_gene: TRBJ2-6; abundance: -; d_gene: -; v_gene: TRBV5-4; CDR3aa: CASGASGSGANVLTF; CDR3nt: TGTGCCAGTGGGGCCAGCGGCTCTGGGGCCAACGTCCTGACTTTC
j_gene: TRBJ2-7; abundance: -; d_gene: -; v_gene: TRBV7-9; CDR3aa: CASSLGGDNSYYF; CDR3nt: TGTGCCAGCAGCTTAGGGGGCGATAATTCCTATTACTTC
j_gene: TRBJ1-1; abundance: -; d_gene: -; v_gene: TRBV10-3; CDR3aa: CAIGARTQNTEAFF; CDR3nt: TGTGCCATTGGGGCTCGGACACAGAACACTGAAGCTTTCTTT
j_gene: TRBJ2-7; abundance: -; d_gene: TRBD1; v_gene: TRBV18; CDR3aa: CASSPGQGAYEQYF; CDR3nt: TGTGCCAGCTCACCGGGACAGGGGGCTTACGAGCAGTACTTC
j_gene: TRBJ2-7; abundance: few; d_gene: -; v_gene: TRBV3-1/TRBV3-2; CDR3aa: CASSQVGFF; CDR3nt: TGTGCCAGCAGCCAAGTTGGCTTTTTC
j_gene: TRBJ2-7; abundance: -; d_gene: TRBD1; v_gene: TRBV5-6; CDR3aa: CASSLDPGQLLSYEQYF; CDR3nt: TGTGCCAGCAGCTTGGACCCGGGACAGCTCCTATCCTACGAGCAGTACTTC
j_gene: TRBJ1-5; abundance: few; d_gene: -; v_gene: TRBV4-2; CDR3aa: CASSQPTGVRDQPQHF; CDR3nt: TGTGCCAGCAGCCAACCGACTGGGGTTAGGGATCAGCCCCAGCATTTT
j_gene: TRBJ1-3; abundance: -; d_gene: -; v_gene: TRBV2; CDR3aa: CASSEQNRAGNTIYF; CDR3nt: TGTGCCAGCAGTGAGCAGAATCGAGCTGGAAACACCATATATTTT
j_gene: TRBJ2-7; abundance: few; d_gene: TRBD1; v_gene: TRBV7-9; CDR3aa: CASNWDRSSYEQYF; CDR3nt: TGTGCCAGCAATTGGGACAGGAGCTCCTACGAGCAGTACTTC
j_gene: TRBJ2-1; abundance: -; d_gene: -; v_gene: TRBV7-2; CDR3aa: CASRRGGAGSNEQFF; CDR3nt: TGTGCCAGCAGGCGAGGAGGAGCAGGGTCCAATGAGCAGTTCTTC
j_gene: TRBJ1-1; abundance: -; d_gene: TRBD1; v_gene: TRBV28; CDR3aa: CASSTRGQGSAFF; CDR3nt: TGTGCCAGCAGCACTAGAGGACAGGGATCAGCTTTCTTT
j_gene: TRBJ2-1; abundance: -; d_gene: TRBD1; v_gene: TRBV25-1; CDR3aa: CASSKWDRGSNEQFF; CDR3nt: TGTGCCAGCAGTAAATGGGACAGGGGGTCAAATGAGCAGTTCTTC
j_gene: TRBJ2-7; abundance: -; d_gene: -; v_gene: TRBV11-2; CDR3aa: CASSPGRDYEQYF; CDR3nt: TGTGCCAGCAGTCCGGGACGGGACTACGAGCAGTACTTC
j_gene: TRBJ1-1; abundance: few; d_gene: -; v_gene: TRBV11-2; CDR3aa: CASSPGRVNTEAFF; CDR3nt: TGTGCCAGCAGCCCCGGCAGGGTGAACACTGAAGCTTTCTTT
j_gene: TRBJ1-2; abundance: few; d_gene: TRBD1; v_gene: TRBV29-1; CDR3aa: CSVRARGNYGYTF; CDR3nt: TGCAGCGTTAGGGCCAGGGGGAACTATGGCTACACCTTC